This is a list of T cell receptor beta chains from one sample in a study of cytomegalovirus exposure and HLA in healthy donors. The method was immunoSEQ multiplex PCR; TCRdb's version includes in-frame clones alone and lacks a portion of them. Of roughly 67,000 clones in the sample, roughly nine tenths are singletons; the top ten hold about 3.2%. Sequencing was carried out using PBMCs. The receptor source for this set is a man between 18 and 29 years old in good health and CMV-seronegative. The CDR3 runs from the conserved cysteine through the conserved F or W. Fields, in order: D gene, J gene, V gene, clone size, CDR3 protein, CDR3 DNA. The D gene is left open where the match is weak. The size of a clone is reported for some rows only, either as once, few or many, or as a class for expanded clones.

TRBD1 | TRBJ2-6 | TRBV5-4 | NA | CASSSAGGLSGANVLTF | TGTGCCAGCAGCTCGGCAGGGGGTCTGTCGGGGGCCAACGTCCTGACTTTC
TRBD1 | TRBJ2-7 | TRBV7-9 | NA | CASSLDHLGQGIFYEQYF | TGTGCCAGCAGCTTAGACCACCTGGGACAGGGGATCTTCTACGAGCAGTACTTC
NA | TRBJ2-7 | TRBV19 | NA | CASSSRAERSYEQYF | TGTGCCAGTAGTTCCAGAGCGGAGCGCTCCTACGAGCAGTACTTC
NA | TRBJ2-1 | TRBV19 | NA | CASSIVGRGYNEQFF | TGTGCCAGTAGTATAGTCGGGAGAGGTTACAATGAGCAGTTCTTC
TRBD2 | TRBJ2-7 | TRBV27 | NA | CASSLYGEGWGEQYF | TGTGCCAGCAGTTTATACGGGGAGGGTTGGGGGGAGCAGTACTTC
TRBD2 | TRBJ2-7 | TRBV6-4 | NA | CASSELAGGSYEQYF | TGTGCCAGCAGTGAACTAGCGGGAGGATCCTACGAGCAGTACTTC
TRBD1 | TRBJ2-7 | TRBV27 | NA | CASSLTGVDYEQYF | TGTGCCAGCAGTTTGACAGGGGTGGACTACGAGCAGTACTTC
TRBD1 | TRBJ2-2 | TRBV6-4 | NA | CASSRTGGDTGELFF | TGTGCCAGCAGTCGGACAGGGGGCGACACCGGGGAGCTGTTTTTT
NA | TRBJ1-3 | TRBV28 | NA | CASSSSHQFLSGNTIYF | TGTGCCAGCAGTTCCAGTCACCAGTTCTTATCTGGAAACACCATATATTTT
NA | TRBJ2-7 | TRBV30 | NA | CASRHLETYEQYF | TGTGCCTCCCGCCACCTGGAGACCTACGAGCAGTACTTC
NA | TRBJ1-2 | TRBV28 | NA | CASSLSQIDRTGYTF | TGTGCCAGCAGTTTATCCCAGATAGACCGGACAGGCTACACCTTC
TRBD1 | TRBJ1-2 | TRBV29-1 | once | CSVDQGQGTSRGYTF | TGCAGCGTTGATCAAGGACAGGGGACGTCGAGGGGCTACACCTTC
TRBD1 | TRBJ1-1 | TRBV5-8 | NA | CASMRRTGLMNTEAFF | TGTGCCTCAATGCGAAGGACAGGGTTAATGAACACTGAAGCTTTCTTT
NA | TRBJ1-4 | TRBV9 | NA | CASSALADEKLFF | TGTGCCAGCAGCGCCCTCGCGGATGAAAAACTGTTTTTT